This T cell receptor (beta chain) comes out of a study of PD-L1 blockade in urothelial cancer. Described time point: pretreatment peripheral blood. Clones were read by immunoSEQ multiplex PCR, and TCRdb kept only the in-frame ones, dropping some. The table records under 95,000 clones, roughly 84% of them present only once. This material consisted of PBMCs, taken around atezolizumab (anti-PD-L1) treatment. The sequence derives from an older woman with urothelial cancer.

The CDR3: CASSLGWTSAPSYEQYF. Here the CDR3 DNA reads TGTGCCAGCAGCTTGGGGTGGACTAGCGCTCCCTCCTACGAGCAGTACTTC. J is TRBJ2-7 and V is TRBV5-6; TRBD2 matches at 9 bases. The V segment lost 0 bases and the J segment 0 bases; nucleotides outside the gene matches: 7. The germline CDR1 and CDR2 sequences are SGHDT and YYEEEE. The CDR3 loop spans 17 amino acids.